This T cell receptor (beta chain) was retrieved from a study of PD-1 blockade in classical Hodgkin lymphoma (TCRdb year 2020). For the study in its entirety: Nivolumab dosing was 3 mg/kg intravenously every 2 weeks, continuing until either disease progression or unacceptable toxicity. The study used TCR beta sequencing and CyTOF to define a peripheral blood immune signature of response to PD-1 blockade in classical Hodgkin lymphoma. Summary of the overall study and its limitations: Trial patients with a complete response had baseline diversity similar to that of newly diagnosed patients, while partial responders and progressors had significantly lower diversity. Baseline TCR diversity was reported to be lower in newly diagnosed patients than in healthy donors and to be lower still in relapsed/refractory patients. Diversity was lower in patients who began nivolumab less than 1 year after ASCT, so these patients were left out of later analyses to avoid confounding by immune reconstitution. The study was limited to a single clinical trial cohort, and causes of repertoire differences, possibly disease activity or prior therapy, remained undefined. A significant rise by C4D1 was seen in CD4+ but not CD8+ TCR diversity (p=0.0027 vs p=0.16), with the rise being most apparent in complete responders (p=0.02).

Genomic DNA was isolated using the Qiagen DNeasy kit from unsorted PBMCs as well as from negatively selected CD4+ and CD8+ fractions. Using primers that anneal to V and J segments, immunoSEQ multiplex PCR amplified the TCR beta CDR3 regions. A synthetic immune receptor repertoire was used to minimize amplification bias, and any residual bias was removed computationally once sequencing was done. The authors' analysis ran thus. Repertoire diversity was quantified as the Shannon entropy index using custom Python scripts. The unsorted, CD4+ and CD8+ repertoires were each analyzed separately, with the exception of combined analyses, where CD4+ and CD8+ sequences were merged in silico. Clonal expansion was defined as a frequency increase of at least 2-fold after treatment compared with C1D1, and clones undetected at baseline were assigned a pseudocount of 0.5. Singleton clones were defined as clones with 0 or 1 copy at C1D1, and non-singleton clones were defined as clones with 2 or more copies. Clones expanded in unsorted samples were labelled as CD4+, CD8+ or unknown by matching protein sequences in sorted samples from the same patient. Wilcoxon tests on paired samples were used to test changes in diversity from C1D1 to C4D1. TCRdb limited this immuneACCESS table to in-frame rearrangements with V and J called. A share of clones is missing; checked studies link under half to unresolved V genes, and the rest is unexplained. The V and J calls and clone size come from that table; D and trimming were worked out from the DNA. Counted in this sample were some 14,000 clones; around 87% of them appeared once. The top ten clonotypes cover 37% of the sample.

The CDR3 holds 14 amino acids from the cysteine to the phenylalanine. CDR3 DNA is the only sequence kept; it has 42 bases, read in frame from the first base. CDR1 and CDR2, per the germline V gene, are MNHEY and SVGAGI. V loses 5 bases of germline sequence and J loses 7 bases, and the interval between the two ends is 15 bases. The time point label of this sample denotes: cycle 1 day 1 (C1D1), immediately before nivolumab initiation. Every trial patient had relapsed after autologous stem cell transplantation, and cohorts A, B and C differed in prior brentuximab vedotin exposure. A total of 50 to 70 patients with relapsed/refractory classical Hodgkin lymphoma made up the trial cohort, and each patient's best overall response was complete response, partial response or progressive disease. In the multi-cohort phase II CheckMate 205 trial, trial patients received single-agent nivolumab. An independent review committee assessed best overall response by applying the 2007 International Working Group response criteria. PBMCs from the trial were collected at three points: immediately before nivolumab initiation (C1D1), and during therapy at cycle 2 day 1 and cycle 4 day 1. Peripheral blood was collected in 8 mL Vacutainer Cell Preparation Tubes, from which PBMCs were isolated by centrifugation and then cryopreserved.

About this clone itself: There is no known antigen for this receptor. No per-base quality is available; no much larger clone lies one base away.

Specimen: peripheral blood mononuclear cells (PBMCs), collected at baseline. The clonotype was recovered from a human donor with classical Hodgkin lymphoma. The V gene is TRBV6-5 and the J gene is TRBJ1-5; no D gene is confidently identified. The CDR3 protein is CASSEGPGGQPQHF. The DNA sequence is TGTGCCAGCAGTGAAGGCCCAGGAGGGCAGCCCCAGCATTTT.